These 11 T cell receptor beta chains share one sample of origin, sequenced in a study of identifying expanded T cells in peripheral blood. TCRdb's table, derived via immunoSEQ multiplex PCR, lists solely in-frame clones and lacks some. The sample lists about 80,000 clones, 65% to 85% seen once, with about 18% in the top ten. What was sequenced was blood. The receptors come from a person between 18 and 70 years old in good health.

The chain recombines TRBV7-3 with TRBJ2-2; no definite D call. This CDR3 comprises 13 residues. With 5 bases removed from V and 5 bases from J, the gap between germline ends came to 9 bases. CDR1 and CDR2 (germline): SGHTA, FQGTGA. CDR3 bases: TGTGCCAGCAGCCCCGAAGGAACCGGGGAGCTGTTTTTT. The encoded protein is CASSPEGTGELFF.

This clone was seen only once. The gene calls are TRBV28 and TRBJ1-2; D ambiguous. CDR1 and CDR2 from the germline V gene are MDHEN and SYDVKM. Trimming removed 3 bases at V and 7 bases at J, with 12 bases between. The CDR3 runs 13 residues. Here the CDR3 reads CASSFGVNLGYTF. The CDR3, as DNA: TGTGCCAGCAGTTTTGGGGTTAATCTTGGCTACACCTTC.

This chain uses TRBV5-1 with TRBJ2-3; weak D call: TRBD2 (6 bases). Germline V gene lookup returns CDR1 SGHRS and CDR2 YFSETQ. The CDR3 is 16 amino acids. V was trimmed by 1 base and J by 2 bases, leaving 14 bases between them. CDR3 protein: CASSLNLAPNTDTQYF. The CDR3 DNA sequence: TGCGCCAGCAGCTTGAACCTAGCGCCCAACACAGATACGCAGTATTTT.

The chain carries TRBV9 and TRBJ1-3; D ambiguous. Germline values: CDR1 SGDLS, CDR2 YYNGEE. This CDR3 region has 12 residues. The ends were cut back, 1 base at V and 1 base at J, with 0 bases in the middle. The CDR3 is CASSVSGNTIYF. The CDR3 bases are TGTGCCAGCAGCGTATCTGGAAACACCATATATTTT. The variable domain in full, completed from reference TRBV9 and TRBJ1-3, reads DSGVTQTPKHLITATGQRVTLRCSPRSGDLSVYWYQQSLDQGLQFLIQYYNGEERAKGNILERFSAQQFPDLHSELNLSSLELGDSALYFCASSVSGNTIYFGEGSWLTVV.

The chain employs TRBV9 and TRBJ2-4; the match to TRBD1 covers 8 bases. Looked up from germline, CDR1 is SGDLS and CDR2 is YYNGEE. The CDR3 sequence is 16 residues long. V was pared by 2 bases and J by 3 bases, with 7 bases of the junction left unmatched. The CDR3 loop reads CASSVRTGQSKNIQYF. CDR3 sequence (DNA): TGTGCCAGCAGCGTTAGGACAGGGCAAAGCAAAAACATTCAGTACTTC.

Only one count was recorded for this clone. The chain employs TRBV19 and TRBJ2-3, with D perhaps matching TRBD2 (5 bases). The germline V and J ends were trimmed by 3 bases and 10 bases, with 20 bases remaining between them. Germline CDR1 reads LNHDA; CDR2 reads SQIVND (reference sequence). The CDR3 consists of 15 residues. The CDR3 DNA is TGTGCCAGTAGTATCCAAGCGGAGTCTACTTTGGCGCAGTATTTT. Translated: CASSIQAESTLAQYF.

J is TRBJ2-3 and V is TRBV30, with 11 bases matching TRBD1. Germline V gives CDR1 GTSNPN, CDR2 SVGIG (reference sequence). V lost 5 bases to trimming and J lost 3 bases; unmatched junction nucleotides: 1. The CDR3 covers 13 residues. CDR3 sequence: CAWGQGATDTQYF. CDR3 nucleotides: TGTGCCTGGGGACAGGGGGCTACAGATACGCAGTATTTT.

The CDR3 region is CASSLAGVNTGELFF. CDR3 DNA sequence: TGTGCCAGCTCCCTAGCAGGAGTGAACACCGGGGAGCTGTTTTTT. The chain has TRBV18 and TRBJ2-2; D is perhaps TRBD2 (5 bases). This CDR3 contains 15 residues. The germline gives CDR1 KGHSH, CDR2 LQKENI. V was pared by 6 bases and J by 1 base, with 12 bases between.

The rearrangement links TRBV28 to TRBJ1-4; D perhaps matches TRBD1 (6 bases). V lost 4 bases to trimming and J lost 7 bases, with 16 bases between them. Germline V lookup: CDR1 MDHEN, CDR2 SYDVKM. CDR3 length equals 15 residues. The CDR3 DNA sequence: TGTGCCAGCAGTTCTTTCAGGGGCGGTAGTGAAAAACTGTTTTTT. Translation: CASSSFRGGSEKLFF.

The chain employs TRBV13 and TRBJ2-5; D perhaps matches TRBD2 (6 bases). The CDR3 spans 14 residues. In germline, CDR1 is PRHDT, CDR2 FYEKMQ (reference sequence). V lost 4 bases and J lost 7, with 16 bases in between. The CDR3 here is CASSSPGAGSTQYF. CDR3 nucleotide sequence: TGTGCCAGCAGCTCCCCGGGAGCTGGATCGACCCAGTACTTC.

Note on this clone: The sample carries other DNA sequences with the same CDR3. The J gene is TRBJ2-5, the V gene TRBV27; D is undetermined. Trimming took 6 bases from V and 5 from J, leaving 10 bases between them. CDR1 MNHEY and CDR2 SMNVEV come from the germline V gene (reference sequence). The CDR3 runs to 12 residues. The CDR3 DNA is TGTGCCAGCAGCCCAATAGGGGAGACCCAGTACTTC. This translates into CASSPIGETQYF.